This T cell receptor beta chain appears in the sequencing data of a study of Ad26.COV2.S vaccination and SARS-CoV-2 variants. Study in general: Vaccine-arm donor from the placebo-controlled COV1001 Ad26.COV2.S trial. In the study, Ad26.COV2.S was injected intramuscularly once, or twice 56 days apart. Notes on the study in general: Those who received vaccine or placebo ended up with similar non-spike TCR breadth.

With respect to this clone: Its antigen is as yet unknown.

Clones were read by immunoSEQ multiplex PCR, and TCRdb kept only the in-frame ones, dropping some. The data hold about 400,000 clones, with roughly 90% observed a single time. The treatment was: around 19 received Ad26.COV2.S at low or high dose, single or two shots; 5 received placebo; per-sample allocation not given. Specimens were obtained on day 63 following the first vaccine or placebo injection. An Ad26 vector expressing Wuhan-strain SARS-CoV-2 spike constituted the vaccine. The CDR3 has 13 amino acids. CDR1 and CDR2 (germline): MDHEN, SYDVKM. V lost 7 bases to trimming and J lost 4 bases, with 13 bases between them.

The TCR sequence derives from a person aged 18-65 years who received the Ad26.COV2.S COVID-19 vaccine or a placebo. The specimen comprised peripheral blood, sampled in a trial of Ad26.COV2.S vaccine versus placebo. V gene TRBV28 combines with J gene TRBJ1-2; no firm D call. The chain's CDR3 is CASTSRLPYGYTF. The DNA for the CDR3 is TGTGCCAGCACTTCCAGACTTCCCTATGGCTACACCTTC.